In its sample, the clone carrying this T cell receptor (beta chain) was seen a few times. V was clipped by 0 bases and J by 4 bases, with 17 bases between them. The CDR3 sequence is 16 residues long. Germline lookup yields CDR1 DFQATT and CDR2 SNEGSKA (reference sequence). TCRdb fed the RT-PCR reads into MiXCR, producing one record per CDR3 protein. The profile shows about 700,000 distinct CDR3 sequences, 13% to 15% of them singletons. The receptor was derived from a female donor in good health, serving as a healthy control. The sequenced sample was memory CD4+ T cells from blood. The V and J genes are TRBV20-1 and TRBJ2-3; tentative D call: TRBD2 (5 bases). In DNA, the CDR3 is TGCAGTGCTAGAGATCCTGGTAGCTGGAGGCCAGATACGCAGTATTTT. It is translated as CSARDPGSWRPDTQYF.